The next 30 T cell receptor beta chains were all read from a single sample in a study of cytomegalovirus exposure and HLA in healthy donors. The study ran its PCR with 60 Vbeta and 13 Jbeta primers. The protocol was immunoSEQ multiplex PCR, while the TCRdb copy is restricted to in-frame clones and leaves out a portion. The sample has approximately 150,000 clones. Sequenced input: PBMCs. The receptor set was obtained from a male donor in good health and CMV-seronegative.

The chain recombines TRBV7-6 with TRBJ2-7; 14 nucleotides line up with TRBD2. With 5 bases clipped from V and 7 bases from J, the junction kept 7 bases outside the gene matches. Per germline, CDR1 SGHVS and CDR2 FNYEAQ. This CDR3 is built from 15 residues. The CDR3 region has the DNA TGTGCCAGCAGCCCCGGACTAGCGGGGGGAAATGAGCAGTACTTC. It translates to CASSPGLAGGNEQYF. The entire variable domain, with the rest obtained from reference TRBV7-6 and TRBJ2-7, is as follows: GAGVSQSPRYKVTKRGQDVALRCDPISGHVSLYWYRQALGQGPEFLTYFNYEAQQDKSGLPNDRFSAERPEGSISTLTIQRTEQRDSAMYRCASSPGLAGGNEQYFGPGTRLTVT.

This chain's CDR3 is CASSFTPGESYYGYTF. The DNA of the CDR3 is TGTGCCAGCAGTTTTACCCCCGGGGAAAGCTACTATGGCTACACCTTC. The chain has TRBV28 and TRBJ1-2; D is ambiguous. Germline CDR1 is MDHEN and CDR2 is SYDVKM. This CDR3 contains 16 residues. Trimming stripped 3 bases from V and 3 bases from J, with 17 bases between.

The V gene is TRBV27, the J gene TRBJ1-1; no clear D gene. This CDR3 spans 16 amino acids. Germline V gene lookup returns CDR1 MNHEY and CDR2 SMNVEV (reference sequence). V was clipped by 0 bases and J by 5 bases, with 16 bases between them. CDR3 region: CASSLSGERVRTEAFF. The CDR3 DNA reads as TGTGCCAGCAGTTTATCGGGTGAACGGGTGAGGACTGAAGCTTTCTTT.

CDR3: CASSQGLAGAYTQYF. The CDR3 nucleotides read TGCGCCAGCAGCCAAGGACTAGCGGGAGCCTATACGCAGTATTTT. The rearrangement uses TRBV4-1 and TRBJ2-3; TRBD2 aligns across 12 bases. The CDR3 has 15 amino acids. V dropped 1 base and J dropped 7; count of bases not matched to a gene: 3. Germline V gene lookup returns CDR1 MGHRA and CDR2 YSYEKL.

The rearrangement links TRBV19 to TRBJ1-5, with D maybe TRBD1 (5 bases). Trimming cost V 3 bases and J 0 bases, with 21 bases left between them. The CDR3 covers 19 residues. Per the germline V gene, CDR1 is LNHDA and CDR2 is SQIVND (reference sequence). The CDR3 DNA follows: TGTGCCAGTAGTATCCGGGCGGGGGGTGGTTCATATAGCAATCAGCCCCAGCATTTT. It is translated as CASSIRAGGGSYSNQPQHF.

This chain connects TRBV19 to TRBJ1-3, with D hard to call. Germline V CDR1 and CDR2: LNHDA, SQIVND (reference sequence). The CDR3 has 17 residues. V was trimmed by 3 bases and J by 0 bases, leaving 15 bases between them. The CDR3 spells CASSILEGRSSGNTIYF. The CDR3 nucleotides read TGTGCCAGTAGTATCCTCGAGGGTCGGTCCTCTGGAAACACCATATATTTT. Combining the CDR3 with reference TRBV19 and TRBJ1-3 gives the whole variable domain DGGITQSPKYLFRKEGQNVTLSCEQNLNHDAMYWYRQDPGQGLRLIYYSQIVNDFQKGDIAEGYSVSREKKESFPLTVTSAQKNPTAFYLCASSILEGRSSGNTIYFGEGSWLTVV.

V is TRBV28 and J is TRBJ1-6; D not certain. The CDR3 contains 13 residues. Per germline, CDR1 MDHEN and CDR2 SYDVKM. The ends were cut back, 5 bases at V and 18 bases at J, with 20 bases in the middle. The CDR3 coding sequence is TGTGCCAGCAGTCCAAAACCGGTTTCCGCCCCCCACTTT. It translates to CASSPKPVSAPHF.

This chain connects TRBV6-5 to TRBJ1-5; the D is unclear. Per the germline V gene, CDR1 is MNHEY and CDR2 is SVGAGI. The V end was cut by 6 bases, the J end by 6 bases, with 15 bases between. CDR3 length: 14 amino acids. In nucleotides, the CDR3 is TGTGCCAGCAGCCCACGGGGTGTCAGTCAGCCCCAGCATTTT. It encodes CASSPRGVSQPQHF.

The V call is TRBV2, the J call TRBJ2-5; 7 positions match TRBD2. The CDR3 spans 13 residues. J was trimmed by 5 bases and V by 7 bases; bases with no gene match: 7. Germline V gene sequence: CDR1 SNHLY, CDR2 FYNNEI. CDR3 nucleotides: TGTGCCAGCAAGCGGGGCCAGAGGGAGACCCAGTACTTC. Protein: CASKRGQRETQYF.

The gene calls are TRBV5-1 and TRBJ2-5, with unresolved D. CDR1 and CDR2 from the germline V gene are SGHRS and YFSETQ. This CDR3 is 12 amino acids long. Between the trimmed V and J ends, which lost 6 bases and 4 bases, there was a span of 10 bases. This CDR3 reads CASTLTGETQYF. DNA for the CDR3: TGCGCCAGCACGTTGACGGGAGAGACCCAGTACTTC.

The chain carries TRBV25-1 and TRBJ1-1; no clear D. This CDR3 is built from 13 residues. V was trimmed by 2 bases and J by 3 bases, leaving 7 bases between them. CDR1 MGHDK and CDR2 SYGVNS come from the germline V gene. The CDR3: CASSEPGDTEAFF. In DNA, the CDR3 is TGTGCCAGCAGTGAACCCGGGGACACTGAAGCTTTCTTT.

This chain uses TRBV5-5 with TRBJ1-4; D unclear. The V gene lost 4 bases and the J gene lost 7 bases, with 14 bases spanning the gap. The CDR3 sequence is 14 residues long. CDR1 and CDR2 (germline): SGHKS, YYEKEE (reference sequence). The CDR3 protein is CASSLVFEVEKLFF. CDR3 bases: TGTGCCAGCAGCCTCGTTTTCGAGGTTGAAAAACTGTTTTTT. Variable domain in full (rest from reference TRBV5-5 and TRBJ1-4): DAGVTQSPTHLIKTRGQQVTLRCSPISGHKSVSWYQQVLGQGPQFIFQYYEKEERGRGNFPDRFSARQFPNYSSELNVNALLLGDSALYLCASSLVFEVEKLFFGSGTQLSVL.

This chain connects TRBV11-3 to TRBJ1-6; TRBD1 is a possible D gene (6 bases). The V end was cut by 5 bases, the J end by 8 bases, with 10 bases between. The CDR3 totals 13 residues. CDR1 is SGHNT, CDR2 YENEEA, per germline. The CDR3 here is CASSREGDSPLHF. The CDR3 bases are TGTGCCAGCAGCCGAGAGGGGGATTCACCCCTCCACTTT.

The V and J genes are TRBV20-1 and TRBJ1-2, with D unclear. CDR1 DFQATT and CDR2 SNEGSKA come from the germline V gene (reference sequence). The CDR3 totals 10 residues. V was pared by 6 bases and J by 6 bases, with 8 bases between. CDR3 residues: CSAYRDGYTF. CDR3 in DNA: TGCAGTGCGTACAGAGATGGCTACACCTTC.

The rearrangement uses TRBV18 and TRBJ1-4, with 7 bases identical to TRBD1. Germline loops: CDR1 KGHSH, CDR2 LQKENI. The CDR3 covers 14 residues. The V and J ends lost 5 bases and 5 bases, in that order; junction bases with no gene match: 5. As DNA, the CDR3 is TGTGCCAGCTCAAGGACAGGCTACAATGAAAAACTGTTTTTT. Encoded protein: CASSRTGYNEKLFF. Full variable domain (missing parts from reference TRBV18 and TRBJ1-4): NAGVMQNPRHLVRRRGQEARLRCSPMKGHSHVYWYRQLPEEGLKFMVYLQKENIIDESGMPKERFSAEFPKEGPSILRIQQVVRGDSAAYFCASSRTGYNEKLFFGSGTQLSVL.

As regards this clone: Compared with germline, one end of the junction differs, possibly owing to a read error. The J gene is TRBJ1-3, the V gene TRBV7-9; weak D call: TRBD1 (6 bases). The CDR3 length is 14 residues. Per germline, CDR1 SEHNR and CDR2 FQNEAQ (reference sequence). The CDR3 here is CASSIAGAGNTIYF. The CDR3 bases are TGTGCCAGCAGCATAGCAGGGGCTGGAAACACCATATATTTT.

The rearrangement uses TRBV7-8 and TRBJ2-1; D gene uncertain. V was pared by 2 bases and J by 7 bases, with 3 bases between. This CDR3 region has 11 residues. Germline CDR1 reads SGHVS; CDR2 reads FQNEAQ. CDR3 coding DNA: TGTGCCAGCAGCTTACGGAATGAGCAGTTCTTC. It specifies CASSLRNEQFF.

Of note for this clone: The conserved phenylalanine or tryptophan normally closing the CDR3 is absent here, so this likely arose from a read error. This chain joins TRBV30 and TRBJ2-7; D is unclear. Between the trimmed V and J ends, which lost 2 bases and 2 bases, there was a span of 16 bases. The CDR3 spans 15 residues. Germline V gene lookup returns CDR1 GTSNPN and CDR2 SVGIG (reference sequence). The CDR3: CAWSPPVRPAYEQYS. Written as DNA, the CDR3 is TGTGCCTGGAGTCCCCCAGTGCGGCCCGCCTACGAGCAGTACTCC.

CDR3 residues: CASSPRRVDKNIQYF. In DNA form, the CDR3 reads TGTGCCAGCAGCCCCCGACGGGTTGACAAAAACATTCAGTACTTC. V and J are TRBV11-2 and TRBJ2-4, with D unclear. Trimming stripped 5 bases from V and 3 bases from J, with 14 bases between. The CDR3 is 15 residues long. From germline, CDR1 is SGHAT and CDR2 FQNNGV. The whole variable domain, remainder taken from reference TRBV11-2 and TRBJ2-4, is EAGVAQSPRYKIIEKRQSVAFWCNPISGHATLYWYQQILGQGPKLLIQFQNNGVVDDSQLPKDRFSAERLKGVDSTLKIQPAKLEDSAVYLCASSPRRVDKNIQYFGAGTRLSVL.

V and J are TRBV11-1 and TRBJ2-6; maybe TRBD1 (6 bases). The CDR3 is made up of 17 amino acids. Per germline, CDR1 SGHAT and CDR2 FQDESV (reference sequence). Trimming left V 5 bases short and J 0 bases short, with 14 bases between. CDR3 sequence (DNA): TGTGCCAGCAGCATATTTGGACAGCTCTCTGGGGCCAACGTCCTGACTTTC. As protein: CASSIFGQLSGANVLTF. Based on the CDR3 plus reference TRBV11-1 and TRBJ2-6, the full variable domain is EAEVAQSPRYKITEKSQAVAFWCDPISGHATLYWYRQILGQGPELLVQFQDESVVDDSQLPKDRFSAERLKGVDSTLKIQPAELGDSAMYLCASSIFGQLSGANVLTFGAGSRLTVL.

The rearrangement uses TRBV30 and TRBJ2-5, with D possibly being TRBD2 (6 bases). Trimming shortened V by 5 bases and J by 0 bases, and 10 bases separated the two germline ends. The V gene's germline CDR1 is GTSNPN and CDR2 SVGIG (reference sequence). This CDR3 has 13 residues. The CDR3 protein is CAWGIADQETQYF. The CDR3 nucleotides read TGTGCCTGGGGAATAGCGGACCAAGAGACCCAGTACTTC.

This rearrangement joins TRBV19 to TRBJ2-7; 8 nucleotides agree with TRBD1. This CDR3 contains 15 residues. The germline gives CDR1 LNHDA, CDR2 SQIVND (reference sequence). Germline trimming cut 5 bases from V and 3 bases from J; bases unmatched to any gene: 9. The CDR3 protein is CASSGTGTGVYEQYF. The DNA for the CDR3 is TGTGCCAGTAGTGGAACCGGGACAGGAGTCTACGAGCAGTACTTC.

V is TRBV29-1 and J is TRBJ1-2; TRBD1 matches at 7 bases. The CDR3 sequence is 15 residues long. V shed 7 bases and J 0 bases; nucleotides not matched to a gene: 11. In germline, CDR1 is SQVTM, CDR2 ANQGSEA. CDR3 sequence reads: CSAYRVGTANYGYTF. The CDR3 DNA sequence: TGCAGCGCTTATCGAGTCGGGACAGCTAACTATGGCTACACCTTC.

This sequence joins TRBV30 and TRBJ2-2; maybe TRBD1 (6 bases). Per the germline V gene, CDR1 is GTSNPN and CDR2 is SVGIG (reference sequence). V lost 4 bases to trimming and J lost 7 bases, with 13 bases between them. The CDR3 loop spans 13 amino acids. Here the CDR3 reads CAWNAGAGGELFF. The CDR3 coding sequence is TGTGCCTGGAACGCAGGGGCGGGCGGGGAGCTGTTTTTT.

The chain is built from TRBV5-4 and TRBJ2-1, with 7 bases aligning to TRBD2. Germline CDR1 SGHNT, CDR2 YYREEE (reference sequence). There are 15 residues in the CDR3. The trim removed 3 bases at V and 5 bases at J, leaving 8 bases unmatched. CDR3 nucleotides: TGTGCCAGCAGCTGGGGAGGGACTTTCAACAATGAGCAGTTCTTC. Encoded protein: CASSWGGTFNNEQFF.

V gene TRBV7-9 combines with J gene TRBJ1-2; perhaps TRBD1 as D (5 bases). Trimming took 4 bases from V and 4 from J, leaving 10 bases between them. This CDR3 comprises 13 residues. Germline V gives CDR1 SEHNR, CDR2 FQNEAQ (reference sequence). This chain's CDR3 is CASSSDRLYGYTF. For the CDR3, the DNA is TGTGCCAGCAGCTCCGACAGACTCTATGGCTACACCTTC.

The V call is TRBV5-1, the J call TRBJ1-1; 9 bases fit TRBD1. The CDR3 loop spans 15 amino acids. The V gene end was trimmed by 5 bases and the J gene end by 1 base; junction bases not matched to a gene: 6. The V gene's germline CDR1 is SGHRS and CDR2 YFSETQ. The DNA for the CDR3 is TGCGCCAGCAGATACAGGGGGCCCCCGAACACTGAAGCTTTCTTT. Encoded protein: CASRYRGPPNTEAFF.

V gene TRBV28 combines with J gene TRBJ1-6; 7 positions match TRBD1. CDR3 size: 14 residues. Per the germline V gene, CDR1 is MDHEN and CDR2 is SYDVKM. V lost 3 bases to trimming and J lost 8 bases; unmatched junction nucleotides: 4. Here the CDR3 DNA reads TGTGCCAGCAGTTTCAACAGGGGTGATTCACCCCTCCACTTT. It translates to CASSFNRGDSPLHF.

In DNA form, the CDR3 reads TGCAGCGTTATCAGGGGGCAGGGGAACACTGAAGCTTTCTTT. Translating it yields CSVIRGQGNTEAFF. The rearrangement joins TRBV29-1 to TRBJ1-1; 8 bases fit TRBD1. The CDR3 runs to 14 residues. After removal of 5 bases from V and 1 base from J, the junction contained 6 bases not matched to a gene. CDR1 is SQVTM, CDR2 ANQGSEA, per germline.

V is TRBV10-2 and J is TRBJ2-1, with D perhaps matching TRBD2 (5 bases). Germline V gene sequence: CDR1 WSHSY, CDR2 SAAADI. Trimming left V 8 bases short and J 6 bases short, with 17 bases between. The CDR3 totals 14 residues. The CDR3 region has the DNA TGCGCCAGCTCCGAGGGTCTACGAGCCAATGAGCAGTTCTTC. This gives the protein CASSEGLRANEQFF.